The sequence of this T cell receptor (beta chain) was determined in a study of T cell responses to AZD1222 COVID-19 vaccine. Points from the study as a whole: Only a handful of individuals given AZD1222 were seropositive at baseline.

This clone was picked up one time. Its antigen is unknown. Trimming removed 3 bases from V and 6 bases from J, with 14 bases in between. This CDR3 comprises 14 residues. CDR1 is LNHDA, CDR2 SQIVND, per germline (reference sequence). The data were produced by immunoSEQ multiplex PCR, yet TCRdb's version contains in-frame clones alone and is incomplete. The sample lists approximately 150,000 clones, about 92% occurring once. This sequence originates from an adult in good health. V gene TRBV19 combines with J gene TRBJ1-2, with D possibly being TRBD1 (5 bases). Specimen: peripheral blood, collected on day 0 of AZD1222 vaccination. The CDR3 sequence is CASSIIAGSDGYTF. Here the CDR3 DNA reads TGTGCCAGTAGTATTATAGCAGGGTCTGATGGCTACACCTTC.